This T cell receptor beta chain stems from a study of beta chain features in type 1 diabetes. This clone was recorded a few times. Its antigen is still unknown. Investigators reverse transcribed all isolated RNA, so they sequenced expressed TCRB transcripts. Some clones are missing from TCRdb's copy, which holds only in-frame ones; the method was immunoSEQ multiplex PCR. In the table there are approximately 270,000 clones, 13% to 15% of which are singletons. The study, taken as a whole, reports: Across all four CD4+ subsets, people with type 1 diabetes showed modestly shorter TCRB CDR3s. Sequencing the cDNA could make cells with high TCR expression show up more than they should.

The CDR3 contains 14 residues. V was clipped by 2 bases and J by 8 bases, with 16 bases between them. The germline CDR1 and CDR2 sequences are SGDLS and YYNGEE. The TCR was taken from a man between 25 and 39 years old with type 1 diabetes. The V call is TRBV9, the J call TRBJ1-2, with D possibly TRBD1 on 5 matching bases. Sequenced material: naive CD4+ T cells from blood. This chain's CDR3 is CASSVLWAEGGYTF. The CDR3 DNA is TGTGCCAGCAGCGTTTTATGGGCGGAGGGGGGCTACACCTTC. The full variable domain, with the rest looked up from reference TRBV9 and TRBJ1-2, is DSGVTQTPKHLITATGQRVTLRCSPRSGDLSVYWYQQSLDQGLQFLIQYYNGEERAKGNILERFSAQQFPDLHSELNLSSLELGDSALYFCASSVLWAEGGYTFGSGTRLTVV.